This T cell receptor (beta chain) was obtained from a study of CD8+CD57+ T cells in acquired aplastic anemia. Across the whole study: Sorted CD4+ and CD8+ cells gave an average of around 3 ug of DNA. Healthy-donor CD4+ cells averaged about 11 million reads.

CDR1 is SGHDN, CDR2 FVKESK, per germline. This CDR3 spans 15 amino acids. The V segment lost 5 bases and the J segment 14 bases; nucleotides outside the gene matches: 17. This clonotype appeared many times. Its specificity is unknown. Genomic DNA, serving as template, underwent TCR beta VDJ and CDR3 profiling. TCRdb called the reads again in MiXCR, with one record for every CDR3 protein. This table holds about 160,000 distinct CDR3 sequences, approximately 40% found once. Overall study results and limits: Shared by patients and controls, 25 to 30 CD8+ CDR3s were abundant in patients.

The TCR comes from a human donor in good health. Sequencing input: sorted CD4+, CD8+, or CD8+CD57+ T cells (not recorded which) from PBMCs. This chain uses TRBV14 with TRBJ1-4; 7 nucleotides agree with TRBD1. The CDR3 DNA sequence: TGTGCCAGCAGCTCCCGCGGGGCTACAGGGGCATTGCTGTTTTTT. Translating gives CASSSRGATGALLFF.